Listed below are T cell receptor beta chains from one sample, sequenced in a study of Ad26.COV2.S vaccination and SARS-CoV-2 variants. Here immunoSEQ multiplex PCR was the method, and the copy in TCRdb shows in-frame clones only, minus some. The data show around 300,000 clones, approximately 90% seen once. Sample: peripheral blood, taken in a trial of Ad26.COV2.S vaccine versus placebo. These receptors came from a person between 18 and 59 years old who received the Ad26.COV2.S COVID-19 vaccine or a placebo. Each CDR3 is given with its conserved first and last residue. A D gene is named only where the DNA matches it firmly. Clone size appears in some rows only: once, few, many, or a class for an expanded clone.

j_call d_call v_call clone_size cdr3_aa cdr3_nt
TRBJ2-2 TRBD1 TRBV5-1 NA CASSATGTGGKDTGELFF TGCGCCAGCAGCGCCACCGGGACAGGGGGGAAGGACACCGGGGAGCTGTTTTTT
TRBJ1-6 TRBD1 TRBV3-1/TRBV3-2 few CASSQDLTGGDSPLHF TGTGCCAGCAGCCAAGACTTAACAGGGGGCGATTCACCCCTCCACTTT
TRBJ2-7 TRBD2 TRBV28 NA CASSLLRTSGIKQYF TGTGCCAGCAGTTTGTTGAGGACTAGCGGGATCAAGCAGTACTTC
TRBJ1-5 TRBD1 TRBV5-6 NA CASSLDRADQPQHF TGTGCCAGCAGCCTGGACAGGGCGGATCAGCCCCAGCATTTT
TRBJ2-1 TRBD2 TRBV29-1 NA CSVGSAGGYNEQFF TGCAGCGTTGGTTCGGCGGGGGGCTACAATGAGCAGTTCTTC
TRBJ2-1 TRBD2 TRBV3-1/TRBV3-2 NA CASSFGTSGSNEQFF TGTGCCAGCAGCTTCGGGACTAGCGGGAGTAATGAGCAGTTCTTC
TRBJ2-3 NA TRBV19 NA CASSSTSRDTQYF TGTGCCAGTAGTTCAACTAGTAGAGATACGCAGTATTTT
TRBJ2-1 TRBD2 TRBV24-1 NA CATSDGGITNEQFF TGTGCCACCAGTGACGGGGGGATTACCAATGAGCAGTTCTTC
TRBJ1-3 NA TRBV4-2 once CASSQSRTESSGNTIYF TGTGCCAGCAGCCAGTCCCGGACAGAGAGCTCTGGAAACACCATATATTTT
TRBJ1-1 NA TRBV28 NA CASRPTPNRVDTEAFF TGTGCCAGCAGACCCACCCCCAACCGGGTTGACACTGAAGCTTTCTTT
TRBJ2-7 NA TRBV7-6 NA CASSLGGGSGGTYEQYF TGTGCCAGCAGCTTAGGAGGGGGATCGGGGGGAACCTACGAGCAGTACTTC
TRBJ1-2 TRBD1 TRBV18 NA CASSPGQGGYGYTF TGTGCCAGCTCACCGGGACAGGGTGGCTATGGCTACACCTTC
TRBJ1-4 NA TRBV25-1 NA CASSECWGEEHEKLFF TGTGCCAGCAGTGAATGCTGGGGGGAAGAACATGAAAAACTGTTTTTT
TRBJ2-7 NA TRBV7-9 NA CASSPLTEQYF TGTGCCAGCAGCCCACTGACAGAGCAGTACTTC
TRBJ1-6 TRBD1 TRBV5-8 NA CASSGQAASPLHF TGTGCCAGCAGCGGACAGGCCGCTTCACCCCTCCACTTT
TRBJ2-7 NA TRBV29-1 once CSVEGSYEQYF TGCAGCGTTGAGGGCTCCTACGAGCAGTACTTC
TRBJ2-4 TRBD2 TRBV9 NA CASSAGASGGALGKNIQYF TGTGCCAGCAGCGCTGGGGCGAGCGGGGGGGCCTTGGGCAAAAACATTCAGTACTTC
TRBJ1-2 TRBD1 TRBV6-5 NA CASSKDRVGGYTF TGTGCCAGCAGTAAGGACAGGGTAGGAGGCTACACCTTC
TRBJ1-1 NA TRBV7-8 NA CASRARKGTEAFF TGTGCCAGCAGAGCGAGGAAGGGCACTGAAGCTTTCTTT
TRBJ2-2 NA TRBV2 NA CASTKGVRTGELFF TGTGCCAGCACCAAAGGGGTTAGGACCGGGGAGCTGTTTTTT
TRBJ2-1 NA TRBV19 NA CASSTPPGRGYTSSYNEQFF TGTGCCAGTAGTACCCCTCCCGGCAGGGGCTATACCAGCTCCTACAATGAGCAGTTCTTC
TRBJ1-5 NA TRBV6-2/TRBV6-3 NA CASSKHGGQGNQPQHF TGTGCCAGCAGTAAACACGGGGGACAAGGCAATCAGCCCCAGCATTTT
TRBJ1-3 NA TRBV6-2/TRBV6-3 NA CASSYRSSGNTIYF TGTGCCAGCAGTTACAGGAGCTCTGGAAACACCATATATTTT
TRBJ2-1 TRBD1 TRBV24-1 once CATSERDRANEQFF TGTGCCACCAGTGAGCGGGACAGGGCCAATGAGCAGTTCTTC
TRBJ2-3 NA TRBV7-2 NA CASSLVRSNTDTQYF TGTGCCAGCAGCTTAGTACGGAGCAACACAGATACGCAGTATTTT
TRBJ1-5 NA TRBV10-3 few CAISESDIYSNQPQHF TGTGCCATCAGTGAGTCGGACATCTATAGCAATCAGCCCCAGCATTTT
TRBJ1-1 NA TRBV5-6 NA CASSVTGWGNTEAFF TGTGCCAGCAGCGTTACAGGGTGGGGGAACACTGAAGCTTTCTTT
TRBJ2-1 TRBD1 TRBV25-1 NA CASSESGTGVSNEQFF TGTGCCAGCAGTGAATCCGGGACAGGGGTTTCCAATGAGCAGTTCTTC
TRBJ1-2 NA TRBV4-1 few CASSQVVGQYYGYTF TGCGCCAGCAGCCAAGTTGTCGGACAGTACTATGGCTACACCTTC
TRBJ1-1 TRBD1 TRBV28 once CASSPQTGSVAEAFF TGTGCCAGCAGTCCACAGACAGGGAGTGTCGCTGAAGCTTTCTTT
TRBJ1-5 NA TRBV28 once CASALQGRAPQHF TGTGCCAGCGCCCTACAGGGCCGGGCGCCCCAGCATTTT
TRBJ1-2 NA TRBV9 NA CASRGDINYGYTF TGTGCCAGCAGAGGGGACATTAACTATGGCTACACCTTC
TRBJ2-7 TRBD1 TRBV28 few CASSLPSTGDNSYEQYF TGTGCCAGCAGTTTACCATCGACAGGGGACAACTCCTACGAGCAGTACTTC
TRBJ2-5 NA TRBV4-3 NA CASSQGAGSETQYF TGCGCCAGCAGCCAAGGCGCGGGATCAGAGACCCAGTACTTC
TRBJ2-1 NA TRBV19 NA CASGRGTPAYNEQFF TGTGCCAGCGGCAGAGGGACCCCGGCCTACAATGAGCAGTTCTTC
TRBJ2-7 TRBD1 TRBV12-5 NA CASGWGQGGHHETYEQYF TGTGCTAGTGGTTGGGGACAGGGGGGACATCATGAGACCTACGAGCAGTACTTC
TRBJ2-5 NA TRBV3-1/TRBV3-2 NA CASSQEMGRLASMNQETQYF TGTGCCAGCAGCCAAGAAATGGGTAGGCTAGCATCGATGAACCAAGAGACCCAGTACTTC
TRBJ2-1 NA TRBV11-3 NA CASSLRQGSYNEQFF TGTGCCAGCAGCTTACGGCAGGGTTCCTACAATGAGCAGTTCTTC
TRBJ1-5 NA TRBV7-2 NA CASSLASQGRNQPQHF TGTGCCAGCAGCTTAGCGTCGCAGGGGAGAAATCAGCCCCAGCATTTT
TRBJ2-1 NA TRBV7-9 NA CASSGDYNEQFF TGTGCCAGCAGCGGGGACTACAATGAGCAGTTCTTC
TRBJ1-3 TRBD1 TRBV28 NA CASTTGTDDGNTIYF TGTGCCAGCACTACCGGGACAGATGATGGAAACACCATATATTTT
TRBJ1-2 TRBD1 TRBV19 NA CASSIDLTGFYGYTF TGTGCCAGTAGTATAGATCTGACAGGGTTCTATGGCTACACCTTC
TRBJ2-4 NA TRBV19 NA CASSKGYATLLAKNIQYF TGTGCCAGTAGTAAGGGGTATGCAACTTTACTAGCCAAAAACATTCAGTACTTC
TRBJ2-1 TRBD2 TRBV28 few CASTSPLSGSLRSYNEQFF TGTGCCAGCACCTCCCCCCTTAGCGGGAGCCTGCGCTCCTACAATGAGCAGTTCTTC
TRBJ2-1 NA TRBV2 NA CASSEGSGPVGEQFF TGTGCCAGCAGTGAAGGTTCAGGGCCGGTTGGTGAGCAGTTCTTC
TRBJ2-5 NA TRBV7-7 NA CASSLALTTQETQYF TGTGCCAGCAGCTTAGCGCTTACTACGCAAGAGACCCAGTACTTC
TRBJ1-2 TRBD1 TRBV5-6 NA CASSLPRTGPLGYTF TGTGCCAGCAGCTTGCCCAGGACAGGGCCTTTGGGCTACACCTTC
TRBJ1-2 NA TRBV6-5 NA CASTDSHYGYTF TGTGCCAGCACCGACAGTCACTATGGCTACACCTTC
TRBJ2-6 NA TRBV7-8 NA CASSSGVVSGANVLTF TGTGCCAGCAGCTCCGGAGTGGTCTCTGGGGCCAACGTCCTGACTTTC
TRBJ1-1 TRBD1 TRBV9 NA CASSLDRGLDTEAFF TGTGCCAGCAGCCTGGACAGGGGGCTAGACACTGAAGCTTTCTTT
TRBJ2-1 TRBD2 TRBV2 NA CASRPAGGNEQFF TGTGCCAGCAGGCCAGCGGGGGGGAATGAGCAGTTCTTC
TRBJ1-5 TRBD1 TRBV5-1 NA CASSAGQGGPNQPQHF TGCGCCAGCAGCGCCGGACAGGGAGGCCCCAATCAGCCCCAGCATTTT
TRBJ2-7 NA TRBV12-3/TRBV12-4 NA CASSLALDYEQYF TGTGCCAGCAGTTTAGCACTGGACTACGAGCAGTACTTC
TRBJ1-6 NA TRBV6-2/TRBV6-3 few CASSPPAAGYNSPLHF TGTGCCAGCAGCCCTCCAGCGGCGGGGTATAATTCACCCCTCCACTTT
TRBJ1-4 NA TRBV6-1 many CASSEALGRNEKLFF TGTGCCAGCAGTGAAGCACTGGGAAGGAATGAAAAACTGTTTTTT
TRBJ2-6 TRBD1 TRBV2 NA CASSGRMDRVGANVLTF TGTGCCAGCAGTGGAAGGATGGACAGGGTGGGGGCCAACGTCCTGACTTTC
TRBJ1-1 NA TRBV7-9 NA CASSFGQEAFF TGTGCCAGCAGCTTTGGCCAGGAAGCTTTCTTT
TRBJ2-3 TRBD2 TRBV28 NA CASSLGGVGTDTQYF TGTGCCAGCAGTTTAGGGGGGGTAGGGACAGATACGCAGTATTTT
TRBJ2-1 TRBD1 TRBV24-1 NA CATSDPRDRIYNEQFF TGTGCCACCAGTGACCCCCGGGACAGGATTTACAATGAGCAGTTCTTC
TRBJ2-7 TRBD1 TRBV7-8 NA CASSMTTTGYEQYF TGTGCCAGCAGCATGACGACGACAGGGTACGAGCAGTACTTC